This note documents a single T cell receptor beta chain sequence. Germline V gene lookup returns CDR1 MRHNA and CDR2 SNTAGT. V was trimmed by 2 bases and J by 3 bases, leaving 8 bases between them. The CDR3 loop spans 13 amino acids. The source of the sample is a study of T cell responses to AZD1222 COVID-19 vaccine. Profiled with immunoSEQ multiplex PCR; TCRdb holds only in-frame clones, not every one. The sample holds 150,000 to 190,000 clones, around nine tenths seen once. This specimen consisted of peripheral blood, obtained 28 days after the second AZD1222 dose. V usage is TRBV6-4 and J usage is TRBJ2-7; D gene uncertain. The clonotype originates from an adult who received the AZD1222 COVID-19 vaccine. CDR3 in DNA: TGTGCCAGCAGTGACCTACCCGGCTACGAGCAGTACTTC. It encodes CASSDLPGYEQYF.